A single sample gave rise to the 17 T cell receptor beta chains below, sequenced in a study of T cell changes during pregnancy in multiple sclerosis. TCRdb keeps only in-frame clones here, not all; method: immunoSEQ multiplex PCR. The repertoire consists of fewer than 20,000 clones, with more than 75% occurring once and the leading ten covering 1.3%. The sample consisted of CD4+ T cells from peripheral blood mononuclear cells, taken in the first trimester of pregnancy. The receptors originated from a female donor in good health, enrolled as a control in a pregnancy study.

The V call is TRBV11-2, the J call TRBJ2-4; TRBD2 might be the D (7 bases). V was clipped by 6 bases and J by 5 bases, with 11 bases between them. Germline CDR1 reads SGHAT; CDR2 reads FQNNGV. This CDR3 comprises 13 residues. CDR3 sequence reads: CASRQGGENIQYF. Here the CDR3 DNA reads TGTGCCAGCAGACAAGGGGGGGAAAACATTCAGTACTTC.

The chain links TRBV6-6 to TRBJ2-1; TRBD2 might be the D (5 bases). CDR3 size: 15 residues. With 6 bases removed from V and 4 bases from J, the gap between germline ends came to 16 bases. Germline loops: CDR1 MNHNY, CDR2 SVGAGI (reference sequence). The CDR3 loop is CASRPRSPGYNEQFF. CDR3 coding DNA: TGTGCCAGCAGACCCCGGTCCCCGGGATACAATGAGCAGTTCTTC.

The gene calls are TRBV11-3 and TRBJ1-2; tentatively, D is TRBD1 (6 bases). The ends were cut back, 5 bases at V and 8 bases at J, with 12 bases in the middle. CDR1 and CDR2 (germline): SGHNT, YENEEA. This CDR3 spans 12 amino acids. The CDR3 sequence is CASSLERGGYTF. CDR3 coding DNA: TGTGCCAGCAGCCTTGAGAGGGGGGGCTACACCTTC.

The CDR3 reads CASSKTGISYEQYF. In DNA, the CDR3 is TGTGCCAGTAGTAAGACAGGGATCTCCTACGAGCAGTACTTC. V gene TRBV19 combines with J gene TRBJ2-7; 7 nucleotides line up with TRBD1. CDR1 and CDR2 from the germline V gene are LNHDA and SQIVND (reference sequence). V dropped 4 bases and J dropped 0; count of bases not matched to a gene: 3. The CDR3 is 14 residues long.

The J gene is TRBJ2-3, the V gene TRBV5-1; TRBD1 agrees at 10 bases. Germline-derived CDR1 and CDR2 are SGHRS and YFSETQ. CDR3 length: 14 residues. The V and J ends lost 4 bases and 3 bases, in that order; junction bases with no gene match: 2. CDR3 amino acids: CASSPDRGTDTQYF. The CDR3 region has the DNA TGCGCCAGCAGCCCGGACAGGGGGACAGATACGCAGTATTTT.

The CDR3 nucleotides read TGTGCCAGCAGCCAAGACCCGGGAGTACGGGCTGGAAACACCATATATTTT. It encodes CASSQDPGVRAGNTIYF. V usage is TRBV14 and J usage is TRBJ1-3; D is unresolved. This CDR3 contains 17 residues. V was cut by 0 bases and J by 2 bases, with 14 bases left in between. Germline V gene data show CDR1 as SGHDN and CDR2 as FVKESK.

The genes are TRBV5-4 and TRBJ2-5, with 10 bases that match TRBD2. The V segment lost 0 bases and the J segment 5 bases; nucleotides outside the gene matches: 7. The CDR3 spans 16 residues. Looked up from germline, CDR1 is SGHNT and CDR2 is YYREEE (reference sequence). Here the CDR3 reads CASSLGASGGFETQYF. The CDR3 DNA reads TGTGCCAGCAGCTTGGGAGCTAGCGGGGGTTTTGAGACCCAGTACTTC.

The chain employs TRBV6-6 and TRBJ2-1, with 9 bases identical to TRBD2. This CDR3 is built from 16 residues. CDR1 is MNHNY, CDR2 SVGAGI, per germline (reference sequence). The trim removed 7 bases at V and 3 bases at J, leaving 10 bases unmatched. CDR3 protein: CASTILSGSFYNEQFF. Here the CDR3 DNA reads TGTGCCAGCACCATCCTTAGCGGGAGCTTCTACAATGAGCAGTTCTTC.

This clone was counted a single time. The chain employs TRBV25-1 and TRBJ2-7, with D perhaps TRBD2 (6 bases). This CDR3 spans 12 amino acids. The V end was cut by 6 bases, the J end by 4 bases, with 10 bases between. Germline CDR1 reads MGHDK; CDR2 reads SYGVNS. CDR3 sequence reads: CASRRGLYEQYF. CDR3 nucleotide sequence: TGTGCCAGCAGGCGGGGCCTTTACGAGCAGTACTTC.

The rearrangement joins TRBV7-2 to TRBJ1-1; TRBD1 might be the D (5 bases). The CDR3 runs to 14 residues. Germline V CDR1 and CDR2: SGHTA, FQGNSA. Trimming shortened V by 5 bases and J by 4 bases, and 14 bases separated the two germline ends. CDR3 sequence (DNA): TGTGCCAGCAGCCCCGCGGGGGTGGGCACTGAAGCTTTCTTT. Its protein product is CASSPAGVGTEAFF.

DNA for the CDR3: TGCGCCAGCAGTACTAGCGTTGATACGCAGTATTTT. Translating gives CASSTSVDTQYF. The genes are TRBV10-1 and TRBJ2-3; 7 nucleotides match TRBD2. Germline CDR1 WNHNN, CDR2 SYGVQD (reference sequence). V shed 5 bases and J 6 bases; nucleotides not matched to a gene: 2. The CDR3 consists of 12 residues.

V and J are TRBV5-6 and TRBJ2-3; D unresolved. Trimming removed 3 bases from V and 4 bases from J, with 9 bases in between. Germline assignment: CDR1 SGHDT and CDR2 YYEEEE. The CDR3 consists of 13 residues. For the CDR3, the DNA is TGTGCCAGCAGCTCTGGGCCGGCAGATACGCAGTATTTT. Translating it yields CASSSGPADTQYF.

The rearrangement joins TRBV21-1 to TRBJ1-1; the table's D call of TRBD1 was not tested on the DNA. TRBV21-1 represents a pseudogene. The CDR3 is 14 amino acids. CDR3 loop: CASRGGQGNTEAFF. CDR3 nucleotide sequence: TGTGCCAGCAGAGGGGGACAGGGGAACACTGAAGCTTTCTTT.

V is TRBV5-6 and J is TRBJ2-3; 9 nucleotides align to TRBD2. V dropped 1 base and J dropped 6; count of bases not matched to a gene: 6. The CDR3 extends over 15 amino acids. CDR1 and CDR2 from the germline V gene are SGHDT and YYEEEE. DNA for the CDR3: TGTGCCAGCAGCTTGTGGGCTAGCGGGAAGGATACGCAGTATTTT. The encoded protein is CASSLWASGKDTQYF. The full variable domain, rest sourced from reference TRBV5-6 and TRBJ2-3, is DAGVTQSPTHLIKTRGQQVTLRCSPKSGHDTVSWYQQALGQGPQFIFQYYEEEERQRGNFPDRFSGHQFPNYSSELNVNALLLGDSALYLCASSLWASGKDTQYFGPGTRLTVL.

This clone was seen a single time. For the CDR3, the DNA is TGTGCCAGTAGTATCGGTGGACAGGGGGCTGGAAACACCATATATTTT. Translating gives CASSIGGQGAGNTIYF. V is TRBV19 and J is TRBJ1-3, with TRBD1 identical over 10 bases. Per the germline V gene, CDR1 is LNHDA and CDR2 is SQIVND (reference sequence). Trimming cost V 3 bases and J 2 bases; bases outside gene matches: 4. The CDR3 runs 16 residues.

This sequence joins TRBV6-5 and TRBJ1-3, with TRBD1 as a possible D gene (5 bases). V lost 2 bases, J lost 2 bases, and 7 bases lay in between. The CDR3 spans 14 residues. Looked up from germline, CDR1 is MNHEY and CDR2 is SVGAGI. The CDR3 DNA follows: TGTGCCAGCAGTTACAGGGGTCCTGGAAACACCATATATTTT. It specifies CASSYRGPGNTIYF.

CDR3 amino acids: CASSLYSRVTNYGYTF. The CDR3 DNA follows: TGTGCCAGCAGTCTCTATTCCAGGGTAACCAACTATGGCTACACCTTC. The chain combines TRBV27 with TRBJ1-2, with D perhaps matching TRBD1 (5 bases). This CDR3 spans 16 amino acids. Deletions cut 5 bases from V and 2 bases from J, with 18 bases between. The germline V gene encodes CDR1 MNHEY and CDR2 SMNVEV (reference sequence).